Listed below are T cell receptor beta chains from one sample, sequenced in a study of blood T cell repertoires in COVID-19. The repertoire was sequenced with immunoSEQ multiplex PCR; TCRdb's copy has only in-frame clones and lacks some. The sample includes 100,000 to 150,000 clones, approximately 83% of them seen just once. Sequencing input: peripheral blood. These receptors came from a man older than 75 with active or convalescent COVID-19. Each CDR3 is given with its conserved first and last residue. A D gene is named only where the DNA matches it firmly. Only some rows state a clone size, as once, few, many or a class for expanded clones.

size	D	V	J	length	CDR3	DNA
NA	NA	TRBV2	TRBJ1-1	15	CASTGRAVMNTEAFF	TGTGCCAGCACCGGGAGGGCAGTGATGAACACTGAAGCTTTCTTT
NA	TRBD1	TRBV12-5	TRBJ2-3	15	CASGLGTGDTDTQYF	TGTGCTAGTGGTTTGGGAACAGGGGACACAGATACGCAGTATTTT
NA	NA	TRBV7-8	TRBJ1-2	14	CASSFSLRSYGYTF	TGTGCCAGCAGCTTCTCTCTCCGGAGCTATGGCTACACCTTC
NA	TRBD1	TRBV7-9	TRBJ2-1	16	CASSPLQGASYNEQFF	TGTGCCAGCAGCCCACTCCAGGGGGCTTCCTACAATGAGCAGTTCTTC
NA	NA	TRBV19	TRBJ1-1	14	CASSAQGPPIEAFF	TGTGCCAGTAGTGCCCAGGGGCCTCCTATAGAAGCTTTCTTT
NA	TRBD1	TRBV6-6	TRBJ1-6	16	CASRTGTGGFGAPLHF	TGTGCCAGCAGAACCGGGACAGGTGGATTTGGGGCACCCCTCCACTTT
NA	NA	TRBV3-1/TRBV3-2	TRBJ1-1	16	CASSPGWGGMNTEAFF	TGTGCCAGCAGCCCTGGATGGGGGGGCATGAACACTGAAGCTTTCTTT
NA	NA	TRBV12-3/TRBV12-4	TRBJ1-1	13	CASTWTGGTEAFF	TGTGCCAGCACCTGGACGGGGGGTACTGAAGCTTTCTTT
NA	NA	TRBV28	TRBJ1-2	15	CASRTPGFSRYGYTF	TGTGCCAGCAGAACGCCCGGGTTTTCCCGGTATGGCTACACCTTC
NA	NA	TRBV6-5	TRBJ1-2	14	CASRTKGSYYGYTF	TGTGCCAGCAGAACGAAAGGGAGCTACTATGGCTACACCTTC
NA	TRBD1	TRBV28	TRBJ2-3	15	CATRQGAQRTDTQYF	TGTGCCACTAGACAGGGGGCCCAAAGAACAGATACGCAGTATTTT
NA	NA	TRBV18	TRBJ2-1	13	CASSPNRDTPQFF	TGTGCCAGCTCACCGAACAGGGACACCCCGCAGTTCTTC
NA	NA	TRBV29-1	TRBJ2-5	11	CSVEDHETQYF	TGCAGCGTTGAAGATCATGAGACCCAGTACTTC
NA	NA	TRBV9	TRBJ1-1	14	CASSVGHSNTEAFF	TGTGCCAGCAGCGTAGGACACTCGAACACTGAAGCTTTCTTT
NA	NA	TRBV6-5	TRBJ2-7	15	CASRRDFRGSYEQYF	TGTGCCAGCAGACGGGACTTCCGCGGGTCCTACGAGCAGTACTTC
once	TRBD1	TRBV24-1	TRBJ1-4	15	CATSDPGQGNEKLFF	TGTGCCACCAGTGACCCGGGACAGGGAAATGAAAAACTGTTTTTT
NA	TRBD1	TRBV10-3	TRBJ1-6	14	CAISSGGGNSPLHF	TGTGCCATCAGTTCAGGGGGCGGTAATTCACCCCTCCACTTT
few	NA	TRBV11-3	TRBJ2-6	18	CASSLGLDSSSGANVLTF	TGTGCCAGCAGCTTAGGGTTGGACTCGAGCTCTGGGGCCAACGTCCTGACTTTC
NA	NA	TRBV6-6	TRBJ2-7	15	CASSYPQGSLYEQYF	TGTGCCAGCAGTTACCCGCAGGGAAGTCTTTACGAGCAGTACTTC
once	TRBD1	TRBV5-1	TRBJ2-1	17	CASSRNVGGTSYNEQFF	TGCGCCAGCAGCCGGAACGTAGGGGGCACCTCCTACAATGAGCAGTTCTTC
NA	TRBD2	TRBV20-1	TRBJ2-5	13	CSASPLAGVVQYF	TGCAGTGCTAGTCCCTTAGCGGGGGTGGTCCAGTACTTC
NA	NA	TRBV4-2	TRBJ2-5	15	CASSQDGQGQETQYF	TGTGCCAGCAGCCAAGATGGGCAGGGCCAAGAGACCCAGTACTTC
NA	NA	TRBV6-2/TRBV6-3	TRBJ2-7	12	CASSYQGPRQYF	TGTGCCAGCAGTTATCAGGGCCCACGGCAGTACTTC
NA	TRBD1	TRBV9	TRBJ1-1	13	CASSTTGGTEAFF	TGTGCCAGCAGTACAACAGGGGGGACTGAAGCTTTCTTT
NA	TRBD1	TRBV19	TRBJ1-2	13	CATGDRGLYGYTF	TGTGCCACAGGGGACAGGGGACTCTATGGCTACACCTTC
NA	NA	TRBV15	TRBJ1-2	14	CATSPTGQNYGYTF	TGTGCCACCAGCCCTACCGGACAGAACTATGGCTACACCTTC
once	NA	TRBV7-8	TRBJ2-7	14	CASSTTTGYYEQYF	TGTGCCAGCAGCACGACGACAGGATACTACGAGCAGTACTTC
once	TRBD1	TRBV19	TRBJ2-4	15	CASSLTGGTENIQYF	TGTGCCAGTAGCCTGACAGGGGGTACCGAAAACATTCAGTACTTC
NA	NA	TRBV30	TRBJ1-5	14	CAWSVGGAPQPQHF	TGTGCCTGGAGTGTCGGGGGGGCACCTCAGCCCCAGCATTTT
NA	NA	TRBV21-1	TRBJ1-2	17	CASSKETRTGDNYGYTF	TGTGCCAGCAGCAAAGAAACGAGGACAGGGGATAACTATGGCTACACCTTC
NA	TRBD2	TRBV30	TRBJ2-3	19	CAWSPRGLAGGLGTDTQYF	TGTGCCTGGAGTCCACGGGGACTAGCGGGGGGGCTAGGCACAGATACGCAGTATTTT
NA	NA	TRBV6-1	TRBJ1-5	15	CASSEAGEYNQPQHF	TGTGCCAGCAGTGAAGCAGGGGAATACAATCAGCCCCAGCATTTT
NA	NA	TRBV2	TRBJ1-1	13	CASSGQGGTEAFF	TGTGCCAGCAGTGGGCAAGGGGGAACTGAAGCTTTCTTT
NA	TRBD1	TRBV5-4	TRBJ1-1	14	CASSTGQANTEAFF	TGTGCCAGCAGCACCGGACAGGCAAACACTGAAGCTTTCTTT
NA	NA	TRBV2	TRBJ1-2	11	CASSEVATYTF	TGTGCCAGCAGTGAAGTAGCAACCTACACCTTC
NA	NA	TRBV10-1	TRBJ1-2	16	CASSKRSEDINYGYTF	TGCGCCAGCAGTAAAAGGTCGGAGGATATCAACTATGGCTACACCTTC
few	NA	TRBV28	TRBJ2-7	14	CASNTRVVGYEQYF	TGTGCCAGTAACACCAGGGTGGTGGGATACGAGCAGTACTTC
NA	NA	TRBV18	TRBJ1-1	16	CASSPGGGARYTEAFF	TGTGCCAGCTCACCCGGTGGAGGGGCGAGGTACACTGAAGCTTTCTTT
NA	NA	TRBV10-3	TRBJ1-2	12	CAISESGVGYTF	TGTGCCATCAGTGAGTCAGGGGTCGGCTACACCTTC
NA	NA	TRBV9	TRBJ1-1	12	CASSVEEGEAFF	TGTGCCAGCAGCGTAGAGGAGGGTGAAGCTTTCTTT
once	TRBD1	TRBV18	TRBJ1-1	13	CATTGAMNTEAFF	TGTGCCACAACAGGGGCCATGAACACTGAAGCTTTCTTT